The clone carrying this TCR beta chain was counted only a few times. This sample is drawn from a study of blood T cells in healthy people across ages. The germline V and J ends were trimmed by 6 bases and 6 bases, with 12 bases remaining between them. The germline V gene has CDR1 SQVTM and CDR2 ANQGSEA. The CDR3 extends over 12 amino acids. With a J-beta primer mix and a sample-barcoded 5' primer, a second PCR ran roughly 6 to 12 cycles. Researchers report that a template-switch adaptor with 12 random nucleotides tagged each cDNA molecule. TCRdb called the 5' RACE reads again in MiXCR, with one record for every CDR3 protein. The sample holds around 650,000 distinct CDR3 sequences, approximately 40% seen once.

V and J are TRBV29-1 and TRBJ1-5; the D gene is possibly TRBD1 (5 bases). The specimen sequenced was blood. This receptor was taken from a man of 80 years or more in good health. DNA for the CDR3: TGCAGCGTCAGGGAGGCGGGTCAGCCCCAGCATTTT. This sequence encodes CSVREAGQPQHF.